This T cell receptor (beta chain) originates from a study of T cells after yellow fever vaccination (dated by TCRdb to the late 2010s). A note on the overall study: The SMART-Seq v4 Ultra Low Input RNA kit was used to prepare libraries from fractions with low cell numbers. Bulk TCR alpha and beta repertoires were sequenced longitudinally to track T-cell clones before and after primary and booster YFV17D yellow fever vaccination. Two healthy male donors, one aged 18 to 30 and one aged 30 to 39 years, were included in the cohort. Blood was collected at multiple timepoints before and after primary and secondary immunization, and bulk PBMC replicates and cell subsets were isolated. The investigation overall reported the following: Because abundant contaminating clonotypes from the bulk population could be contained in FACS-sorted repertoires, computational filtering was required. The secondary T-cell response was found to be weaker but faster than the primary response, with a peak reached on day 5 rather than on day 15. A small share of clonotypes was detected in both CD4 and CD8 compartments, with the overlap likely arising from convergent recombination. The study included only a couple of donors, which limits how far the findings can be generalized. After the booster, most clones that had expanded after primary vaccination were detected again (about 95% of CD4 and 88% of CD8), suggesting broad maintenance of memory.

This clonotype was seen ten or more times. The specificity of this receptor is unknown. The sample holds no much larger clone one base away, and base qualities are not on file. In light of the paper, this sample's treatment or condition label describes: live attenuated yellow fever vaccine strain. At each blood-draw timepoint, two biological replicates of bulk PBMCs were obtained. A standard Ficoll-Paque protocol was used to isolate PBMCs from peripheral blood. TriZol was used to extract RNA from bulk PBMCs, CD4 and CD8 fractions, and dextramer-positive and dextramer-negative fractions. This sample was sequenced with an Illumina NovaSeq 6000. TCR cDNA was made using 5'RACE template switching, a step that added a universal primer site and unique molecular identifiers. cDNA synthesis was primed from both the TCR alpha and TCR beta constant segments. Two PCR steps were used to amplify libraries, with sample barcodes and sequencing adapters being added in the second step. Sequencing of libraries was performed on Illumina HiSeq 2500 (2x100 bp) or NovaSeq (2x150 bp). Under the source paper's analysis protocol: MIGEC was used to demultiplex reads and collapse the reads into UMI consensus sequences, and MiXCR was used for V(D)J alignment. Clonotypes responding to the vaccine were identified with edgeR on replicate PBMC samples, with the criteria of FDR below 0.01 and a log2 fold change above 5 up to day 15. Each bulk clonotype received a CD4 or CD8 identity based on whether the sequenced CD4 or CD8 repertoire contained that clonotype at higher abundance. The public reads were reprocessed in TCRdb via fastp at Q25 and MiXCR, keeping in-frame beta chains. Each CDR3 protein appears once, grouped with its most common genes and DNA. What appears here as the V and J calls and clone size reflects TCRdb's work, not the paper's. The sample table shows some 250,000 distinct CDR3 sequences, and more than 3.5% are seen once. Jointly, the top ten make up approximately 18% of the sample.

The CDR3 covers 14 residues, taking in both the cysteine and the phenylalanine. Of the read, only the CDR3 DNA is kept; its 42 bases are in frame from base 1. Germline trimming amounts to 6 bases on V and 5 bases on J, with 3 as the count of junction bases outside the gene matches. The rearrangement combines TRBV12-3 or TRBV12-4 with TRBJ2-4; TRBD2 agrees with 11 junctional bases. This clonotype was obtained from a man aged 18 to 29 who received the YFV17D yellow fever vaccine. Here the sequenced sample was PBMCs, taken 15 days after the yellow fever booster vaccination. The DNA sequence is given as TGTGCCAGCAGCTTTAGCGGGGGGGAAAACATTCAGTACTTC. Translated, this gives CASSFSGGENIQYF.